This is a list of T cell receptor beta chains from one sample in a study of vaccination and CD4 T cells after COVID-19. These receptors are not linked to any known antigen. TCRdb itself ran the PCR reads through MiXCR, one entry per CDR3 protein. The sample carries under 20,000 distinct CDR3 sequences, 40% to 50% recorded once. This sample comprised CD4+ T cells from blood, cultured in vitro, obtained before SARS-CoV-2 vaccination. The receptors here all came from a human donor who had recovered from COVID-19. The CDR3 runs from the conserved cysteine through the conserved F or W. D genes are given only for firm matches. Only some rows state a clone size, as once, few, many or a class for expanded clones.

NA	TRBV2	TRBJ1-5	few	TGTGCCAGCAGGGCCCCAGGGGCGGTGGGCAATCAGCCCCAGCATTTT	CASRAPGAVGNQPQHF
TRBD1	TRBV6-4	TRBJ2-4	NA	TGTGCCAGCAGTGGGACAGGAGTAGCCAAAAACATTCAGTACTTC	CASSGTGVAKNIQYF
TRBD1	TRBV27	TRBJ1-2	NA	TGTGCCAGCAGTGTCGGGACAGGGGAGGGGTATGGCTACACCTTC	CASSVGTGEGYGYTF
NA	TRBV5-1	TRBJ2-5	NA	TGCGCCAGCAAAGTGACAGGAGAAGAGACCCAGTACTTC	CASKVTGEETQYF
NA	TRBV29-1	TRBJ1-5	few	TGCAGCGTTGAGGAGGCCCCCAGGCAGCCCCAGCATTTT	CSVEEAPRQPQHF
NA	TRBV7-9	TRBJ2-1	NA	TGTGCCAGCAGCTTAGAGTTCGGGGGGCCAAGGAATGAGCAGTTCTTC	CASSLEFGGPRNEQFF
TRBD1	TRBV19	TRBJ2-7	NA	TGTGCCAGTAGCCGGACAGGGAACCCCTACGAGCAGTACTTC	CASSRTGNPYEQYF
NA	TRBV19	TRBJ2-3	NA	TGTGCCAGTAGTTTATACTCAGACACAGATACGCAGTATTTT	CASSLYSDTDTQYF
NA	TRBV4-3	TRBJ1-6	NA	TGCGCCAGCAGCCGGCAAGCGGACGGGATAGCCCCCTATAATTCACCCCTCCACTTT	CASSRQADGIAPYNSPLHF
TRBD1	TRBV7-9	TRBJ2-7	few	TGTGCCAGCAGCTTAGGACAGGGGACCTACGAGCAGTACTTC	CASSLGQGTYEQYF
TRBD2	TRBV11-3	TRBJ2-5	NA	TGTGCCAGCAGCTTTCAGACTAGCGGGGGACCTCGGGAGACCCAGTACTTC	CASSFQTSGGPRETQYF
TRBD1	TRBV25-1	TRBJ1-6	few	TGTGCCAGCAGTGCGACAGGGGGCTTTAATTCACCCCTCCACTTT	CASSATGGFNSPLHF
NA	TRBV20-1	TRBJ2-7	NA	TGCAGTGCTAGCGCTAAGCTGCCGGGTGCCGAGCAGTACTTC	CSASAKLPGAEQYF
NA	TRBV11-3	TRBJ2-7	few	TGTGCCAGCAGCACCCACAGGGAAGTCCCGTACTTC	CASSTHREVPYF
NA	TRBV6-1	TRBJ1-2	NA	NA	CASSEVGTGAGAHTF
NA	TRBV28	TRBJ1-2	NA	TGTGCCAGCGCCCTTGACAGGAACTATGGCTACACCTTC	CASALDRNYGYTF
NA	TRBV20-1	TRBJ2-3	few	TGCAGTGCTAACGGAGGGCTGAGCACAGATACGCAGTATTTT	CSANGGLSTDTQYF
NA	TRBV7-8	TRBJ1-2	few	TGTGCCAGCAGCTTCACCCGGGGGGGGTCTGGCTACACCTTC	CASSFTRGGSGYTF
NA	TRBV27	TRBJ1-1	NA	TGTGCCAGCAGTTTTCAGGGCAGAGAAGCTTTCTTT	CASSFQGREAFF
NA	TRBV19	TRBJ1-2	few	TGTGCCAGTAGTATCCGGGGATCGAACTATGGCTACACCTTC	CASSIRGSNYGYTF
NA	TRBV7-3	TRBJ1-1	NA	TGTGCCAGCAGCTCCGGGGCAGGGCCTGAAGCTTTCTTT	CASSSGAGPEAFF
TRBD1	TRBV19	TRBJ1-5	NA	TGTGCCAGCCAATATGACAGGGCTGGCAATCAGCCCCAGCATTTT	CASQYDRAGNQPQHF
NA	TRBV2	TRBJ2-2	NA	TGTGCCAGCAGTGATAAGGGACGGGAGGAGCTGTTTTTT	CASSDKGREELFF
TRBD1	TRBV7-9	TRBJ2-5	NA	TGTGCCAGCAGCTCAATGCGGACAGGGGCAGAGACCCAGTACTTC	CASSSMRTGAETQYF
NA	TRBV7-8	TRBJ2-5	few	TGTGCCAGCAGCTCCCGGGCTAACGTACAAGAGACCCAGTACTTC	CASSSRANVQETQYF
NA	TRBV7-2	TRBJ2-3	NA	TGTGCCAGCAGCTTGGAAGGGGCTCGGGCAGATACGCAGTATTTT	CASSLEGARADTQYF
NA	TRBV12-3/TRBV12-4	TRBJ1-1	NA	TGTGCCAGCAGCCTCAATCAGGGGACCACTGAAGCTTTCTTT	CASSLNQGTTEAFF
TRBD2	TRBV15	TRBJ2-1	once	TGTGCCACCAGCAGAAGACTAGCGGGGGACAATGAGCAGTTCTTC	CATSRRLAGDNEQFF
NA	TRBV7-2	TRBJ1-2	NA	TGTGCCAGCAGCTTAGACACGGGCGGAAGGGGTGGCTACACCTTC	CASSLDTGGRGGYTF
TRBD2	TRBV7-3	TRBJ2-3	NA	TGTGCCAGCAGCGAGAGCGGGGCGACAGATACGCAGTATTTT	CASSESGATDTQYF
NA	TRBV10-1	TRBJ2-2	NA	TGCGCCAGCAGTGCCCGAGGCACCGCGAACACCGGGGAGCTGTTTTTT	CASSARGTANTGELFF
NA	TRBV21-1	TRBJ1-5	NA	TGTGCCAGCAGCAATTTCAGAGGGGAGAAGGACAATCAGCCCCAGCATTTT	CASSNFRGEKDNQPQHF
TRBD1	TRBV20-1	TRBJ1-5	NA	TGCAGTGCTACCGTTGAACAGGGGAGCGGTCAGCCCCAGCATTTT	CSATVEQGSGQPQHF
NA	TRBV20-1	TRBJ1-2	NA	TGCAGTGCATCGGGTTTAAACTATGGCTACACCTTC	CSASGLNYGYTF
TRBD2	TRBV6-1	TRBJ2-2	few	TGTGCCAGCAGTCGGGAGGGGAGTTGGAACACCGGGGAGCTGTTTTTT	CASSREGSWNTGELFF
NA	TRBV6-1	TRBJ1-2	NA	TGTGCCAGCAAGGCGTCCATGCGGGGGTCCAACTATGGCTACACCTTC	CASKASMRGSNYGYTF
NA	TRBV6-1	TRBJ2-1	once	TGTGCCAGCAGTCGCAATGACGGCTACAATGAGCAGTTCTTC	CASSRNDGYNEQFF
NA	TRBV20-1	TRBJ1-2	few	TGCAGTGCTGCCCGGGGGGCGGAAGGGGGCTACACCTTC	CSAARGAEGGYTF
NA	TRBV6-5	TRBJ1-6	few	TGTGCCAGCAGTTACTCGATCGGGCGCAATTCACCCCTCCACTTT	CASSYSIGRNSPLHF
TRBD2	TRBV4-1	TRBJ2-5	NA	TGCGCCAGCAGCCAAGGGCTAGCGGGAGAGCTGCAAGAGACCCAGTACTTC	CASSQGLAGELQETQYF
NA	TRBV7-2	TRBJ1-2	few	TGTGCCACCGAACGGGACGGAAGTAACTATGGCTACACCTTC	CATERDGSNYGYTF
NA	TRBV6-1	TRBJ1-2	NA	TGTGCCAGCACACGGGGGTTTAACTATGGCTACACCTTC	CASTRGFNYGYTF
TRBD2	TRBV10-3	TRBJ2-5	NA	TGTGCCATCAGTGAGGCTCCTAGCGGGGGGACCCAGTACTTC	CAISEAPSGGTQYF
TRBD1	TRBV19	TRBJ1-2	few	TGTGCCAGTAGTGGGGACAGGGTTGGCTACACCTTC	CASSGDRVGYTF
NA	TRBV20-1	TRBJ1-3	NA	TGCAGTGCTAGAGGCGGACTTTTCTCTGGAAACACCATATATTTT	CSARGGLFSGNTIYF
NA	TRBV2	TRBJ1-5	NA	TGTGCCAGCAGTGCTCGACCTTGGGGCAATCAGCCCCAGCATTTT	CASSARPWGNQPQHF
TRBD1	TRBV6-2/TRBV6-3	TRBJ1-5	NA	TGTGCCAGCAGTTACTCGAGCGACAGGGAGATTAATCAGCCCCAGCATTTT	CASSYSSDREINQPQHF
NA	TRBV6-5	TRBJ1-1	NA	TGTGCCAGCAGTTACAGGGGTCCGGACACTGAAGCTTTCTTT	CASSYRGPDTEAFF
TRBD2	TRBV20-1	TRBJ2-6	NA	TGCAGTGCTGTACTAGCGGGAGGGCCTGGAGCCAACGTCCTGACTTTC	CSAVLAGGPGANVLTF
TRBD2	TRBV20-1	TRBJ2-3	NA	TGCAGTGCTGATAGCGGGGGGGCGGGCACAGATACGCAGTATTTT	CSADSGGAGTDTQYF
TRBD1	TRBV6-1	TRBJ1-5	NA	TGTGCCAGCAGCGACGACAGGGGACGAAATCAGCCCCAGCATTTT	CASSDDRGRNQPQHF
TRBD1	TRBV24-1	TRBJ1-1	NA	TGTGCCACCAGTGATCCCGGGACAGGGGGACAAGCTTTCTTT	CATSDPGTGGQAFF
TRBD1	TRBV19	TRBJ1-2	NA	TGTGCCAGTAGTGAAGGACAGGGGGCTAACTATGGCTACACCTTC	CASSEGQGANYGYTF
NA	TRBV11-3	TRBJ2-1	NA	TGTGCCAGCAGCTTGGACAGGGGACTAGGTGAGCAGTTCTTC	CASSLDRGLGEQFF
TRBD1	TRBV6-5	TRBJ1-1	NA	TGTGCCAGCAGTTACACTAGGACAGGGGGCGGCGTGAATACTGAAGCTTTCTTT	CASSYTRTGGGVNTEAFF